One and the same sample provided the 24 T cell receptor beta chains below, sequenced in a study of T cells in Graves' hyperthyroidism and ophthalmopathy. Amplification of TCR beta CDR3 regions was performed using RNA transcripts as template. The TCR CDR3 was amplified in a first-round RT-PCR using the HTBI primer set. A single record per CDR3 protein comes from TCRdb applying MiXCR to the multiplex PCR reads. The sample lists a few hundred thousand distinct CDR3 sequences, about 16% occurring once. The material sequenced was blood. The source is a woman aged 25-40 years with Graves' ophthalmopathy.

On this clonotype: This may come from a read error, since a much larger clone is one base off. The chain joins TRBV2 to TRBJ2-7; possible D gene TRBD1, 5 bases. V was cut by 10 bases and J by 3 bases, with 13 bases left in between. Germline V gene lookup returns CDR1 SNHLY and CDR2 FYNNEI. The CDR3 has 12 residues. As DNA, the CDR3 is TGTGCCATCAGGGAAGACAGCTACGAGCAGTACTTC. It is translated as CAIREDSYEQYF.

This clonotype was recorded many times. The chain carries TRBV28 and TRBJ1-1; D unclear. Trimming took 7 bases from V and 1 from J, leaving 19 bases between them. Germline V lookup: CDR1 MDHEN, CDR2 SYDVKM. The CDR3 has 16 amino acids. The CDR3 reads CASNLLLGRTNTEAFF. As DNA, the CDR3 is TGTGCCAGCAACCTTCTACTTGGGAGGACGAACACTGAAGCTTTCTTT.

This clonotype was seen a handful of times. The chain employs TRBV6-6 and TRBJ2-7; maybe TRBD1 (5 bases). This CDR3 spans 14 amino acids. The V gene lost 0 bases and the J gene lost 3 bases, with 9 bases spanning the gap. In germline, CDR1 is MNHNY, CDR2 SVGAGI (reference sequence). The CDR3 DNA sequence: TGTGCCAGCAGTTACTCGCGCAGGGACTACGAGCAGTACTTC. It is translated as CASSYSRRDYEQYF.

This clonotype was found many times. This chain links TRBV7-9 with TRBJ2-3; 10 positions match TRBD1. CDR1 SEHNR and CDR2 FQNEAQ come from the germline V gene (reference sequence). V was clipped by 5 bases and J by 4 bases; unmatched bases: 3. CDR3 length: 14 residues. In nucleotides, the CDR3 is TGTGCCAGCAGCACAGGACAGGGGGCAGATACGCAGTATTTT. Translating gives CASSTGQGADTQYF.

A few counts support this clonotype. J is TRBJ2-1 and V is TRBV20-1, with 11 bases lining up with TRBD2. The germline CDR1 and CDR2 sequences are DFQATT and SNEGSKA (reference sequence). The trim removed 3 bases at V and 2 bases at J, leaving 12 bases unmatched. The CDR3 is 18 residues long. CDR3 residues: CSARVLAGEKEAYNEQFF. CDR3 coding DNA: TGCAGTGCTAGGGTACTAGCGGGAGAGAAGGAAGCCTACAATGAGCAGTTCTTC.

This clonotype was observed a handful of times. The V and J genes are TRBV5-1 and TRBJ2-5; D is possibly TRBD1 (5 bases). The germline V gene encodes CDR1 SGHRS and CDR2 YFSETQ. Deletions cut 0 bases from V and 1 base from J, with 13 bases between. The CDR3 is made up of 16 amino acids. The CDR3 DNA follows: TGCGCCAGCAGCTTGGTTCCCCGGACACCCCAAGAGACCCAGTACTTC. Its protein is CASSLVPRTPQETQYF.

The sample holds many counts of this clonotype. The chain couples TRBV20-1 to TRBJ2-7; D is unresolved. V was cut by 5 bases and J by 6 bases, with 11 bases left in between. Germline V gene sequence: CDR1 DFQATT, CDR2 SNEGSKA (reference sequence). The CDR3 is 11 residues long. The CDR3 reads CSALRLSEQYF. The CDR3 DNA reads TGCAGTGCTTTACGACTCTCCGAGCAGTACTTC.

The chain combines TRBV7-9 with TRBJ2-7; D is perhaps TRBD2 (6 bases). CDR1 and CDR2 from the germline V gene are SEHNR and FQNEAQ (reference sequence). The V gene lost 2 bases and the J gene lost 4 bases, with 18 bases spanning the gap. The CDR3 consists of 16 residues. CDR3 amino acids: CASSLRPTGSPYEQYF. DNA for the CDR3: TGTGCCAGCAGCTTACGGCCGACCGGGAGTCCTTACGAGCAGTACTTC.

In the case of this clonotype: Being one base from a much bigger clone, this may be a read error. The chain carries TRBV7-2 and TRBJ2-7; D assignment may be TRBD1 or TRBD2 (5 bases each). Germline loops: CDR1 SGHTA, CDR2 FQGNSA. The V end lost 6 bases, the J end lost 3 bases, and 18 bases lay between the germline ends. This CDR3 spans 15 amino acids. CDR3 protein: CASSFDQGESYEQYF. CDR3 DNA: TGTGCCAGCAGTTTTGACCAGGGAGAGAGCTACGAGCAGTACTTC.

The gene calls are TRBV2 and TRBJ2-7; possible D gene TRBD1, 7 bases. In germline, CDR1 is SNHLY, CDR2 FYNNEI. This CDR3 region has 15 residues. V lost 10 bases and J lost 7, with 26 bases in between. CDR3 in DNA: TGTGCCACTACAGGCTTAGCCAGGGGGGCGGGAGAGCAGTACTTC. This translates into CATTGLARGAGEQYF.

Only a few counts were recorded for this clonotype. This chain joins TRBV2 and TRBJ2-6; D ambiguous. Trimming took off 4 bases at V and 1 base at J, with 5 bases between the two ends. Germline V CDR1 and CDR2: SNHLY, FYNNEI. This CDR3 has 14 residues. The chain's CDR3 is CASSVVSGANVLTF. The DNA for the CDR3 is TGTGCCAGCAGTGTAGTTTCTGGGGCCAACGTCCTGACTTTC.

This clonotype was seen ten or more times. The chain couples TRBV5-6 to TRBJ2-7; 9 bases match TRBD1. V dropped 0 bases and J dropped 5; count of bases not matched to a gene: 6. This CDR3 contains 15 residues. CDR1 is SGHDT, CDR2 YYEEEE, per germline. CDR3 amino acids: CASSLAQGAGNEQYF. CDR3 bases: TGTGCCAGCAGCTTGGCACAGGGGGCCGGGAACGAGCAGTACTTC.

This chain links TRBV28 with TRBJ2-1, with D unresolved. V was clipped by 5 bases and J by 5 bases, with 16 bases between them. The CDR3 runs 15 residues. Germline V CDR1 and CDR2: MDHEN, SYDVKM. As DNA, the CDR3 is TGTGCCAGCAGTACCCCCTTCAAACGGGACAATGAGCAGTTCTTC. Its translation: CASSTPFKRDNEQFF.

J is TRBJ1-2 and V is TRBV2; TRBD1 matches at 10 bases. Losses at the gene ends were 4 bases for V and 6 bases for J; bases not matched to a gene: 2. Germline-derived CDR1 and CDR2 are SNHLY and FYNNEI. The CDR3 is 13 residues long. The CDR3 loop is CASSGTGGNGYTF. In nucleotides, the CDR3 is TGTGCCAGCAGTGGGACAGGGGGAAATGGCTACACCTTC.

At least ten counts were recorded for this clonotype. The rearrangement joins TRBV28 to TRBJ2-7; TRBD2 might be the D (5 bases). CDR3 length: 13 residues. The V gene lost 3 bases and the J gene lost 2 bases, with 8 bases spanning the gap. CDR1 and CDR2 from the germline V gene are MDHEN and SYDVKM. Here the CDR3 reads CASSLGATYEQYF. In DNA, the CDR3 is TGTGCCAGCAGTTTGGGAGCGACCTACGAGCAGTACTTC. The full variable domain, its missing parts supplied by reference TRBV28 and TRBJ2-7, is DVKVTQSSRYLVKRTGEKVFLECVQDMDHENMFWYRQDPGLGLRLIYFSYDVKMKEKGDIPEGYSVSREKKERFSLILESASTNQTSMYLCASSLGATYEQYFGPGTRLTVT.

In its sample, this clonotype was seen many times. This rearrangement joins TRBV29-1 to TRBJ2-3, with 7 nucleotides matching TRBD1. With V trimmed by 4 bases and J by 4 bases, 11 bases remained unmatched. CDR1 is SQVTM, CDR2 ANQGSEA, per germline. The length of the CDR3 is 15 residues. DNA of the CDR3: TGCAGCGTTGGAGCGACAGGGTTAATTGCAGATACGCAGTATTTT. Protein product: CSVGATGLIADTQYF.

Of note for this clonotype: A much bigger clone sits one base away, suggesting this may be a read error. J is TRBJ2-3 and V is TRBV7-3; D assignment may be TRBD1 or TRBD2 (5 bases each). The CDR3 is made up of 14 amino acids. V was cut by 1 base and J by 2 bases, with 7 bases left in between. Germline-derived CDR1 and CDR2 are SGHTA and FQGTGA. The DNA of the CDR3 is TGTGCCAGCAGCTTAAGGGACGTCACAGATACGCAGTATTTT. The encoded protein is CASSLRDVTDTQYF.

This clonotype was detected many times. The gene calls are TRBV7-8 and TRBJ2-5; the D is unclear. The length of the CDR3 is 13 residues. Germline V gene sequence: CDR1 SGHVS, CDR2 FQNEAQ. The V end was cut by 3 bases, the J end by 2 bases, with 7 bases between. CDR3 region: CASSFTIQETQYF. The CDR3 bases are TGTGCCAGCAGCTTCACCATACAAGAGACCCAGTACTTC.

This clonotype has at least ten counts. This chain links TRBV30 with TRBJ2-1; 7 bases line up with TRBD1. CDR3 size: 12 residues. CDR1 and CDR2 from the germline V gene are GTSNPN and SVGIG (reference sequence). Trimming cost V 0 bases and J 7 bases; bases outside gene matches: 0. The CDR3 reads CAWSVQGNEQFF. DNA of the CDR3: TGTGCCTGGAGTGTACAGGGGAATGAGCAGTTCTTC. Variable domain in full (rest from reference TRBV30 and TRBJ2-1): SQTIHQWPATLVQPVGSPLSLECTVEGTSNPNLYWYRQAAGRGLQLLFYSVGIGQISSEVPQNLSASRPQDRQFILSSKKLLLSDSGFYLCAWSVQGNEQFFGPGTRLTVL.

This clonotype was counted ten times or more. V is TRBV20-1 and J is TRBJ2-5, with 9 bases lining up with TRBD1. This CDR3 spans 13 amino acids. CDR1 is DFQATT, CDR2 SNEGSKA, per germline (reference sequence). V shed 6 bases, J shed 5 bases, and the junction held 7 bases outside the gene matches. The CDR3 here is CSASQGAGETQYF. DNA of the CDR3: TGCAGTGCATCACAGGGGGCTGGGGAGACCCAGTACTTC.

The sample holds many counts of this clonotype. The V and J genes are TRBV18 and TRBJ1-5; no reliable D call. The CDR3 has 17 amino acids. Per the germline V gene, CDR1 is KGHSH and CDR2 is LQKENI. V lost 0 bases to trimming and J lost 0 bases, with 12 bases between them. This CDR3 is CASSPPSEAYSNQPQHF. The CDR3 nucleotides are TGTGCCAGCTCACCACCTTCGGAAGCTTATAGCAATCAGCCCCAGCATTTT.

At least ten counts were recorded for this clonotype. V is TRBV7-2 and J is TRBJ1-6, with TRBD1 matching over 8 bases. The CDR3 extends over 16 amino acids. Looked up from germline, CDR1 is SGHTA and CDR2 is FQGNSA. Trimming took 1 base from V and 6 from J; bases not matched to a gene: 5. The CDR3 DNA sequence: TGTGCCAGCAGCTTAGAGGTAGACAGGGGTAATTCACCCCTCCACTTT. This translates into CASSLEVDRGNSPLHF.

This clonotype was seen only a few times. The chain has TRBV20-1 and TRBJ1-1; D gene ambiguous. Germline loops: CDR1 DFQATT, CDR2 SNEGSKA (reference sequence). The CDR3 length is 13 residues. V was clipped by 1 base and J by 7 bases, with 13 bases between them. Here the CDR3 DNA reads TGCAGTGCTAGAGTGAAGGTGCGTAGTGAAGCTTTCTTT. This gives the protein CSARVKVRSEAFF.

The CDR3 DNA follows: TGTGCCAGCAGTCCTAGCGGGAGGCCGAAAACAGATACGCAGTATTTT. Translated, it gives CASSPSGRPKTDTQYF. The V call is TRBV28, the J call TRBJ2-3; 11 nucleotides line up with TRBD2. Germline CDR1 reads MDHEN; CDR2 reads SYDVKM. With 5 bases clipped from V and 3 bases from J, the junction kept 7 bases outside the gene matches. The CDR3 runs to 16 residues. Drawing the rest from reference TRBV28 and TRBJ2-3, the complete variable domain is DVKVTQSSRYLVKRTGEKVFLECVQDMDHENMFWYRQDPGLGLRLIYFSYDVKMKEKGDIPEGYSVSREKKERFSLILESASTNQTSMYLCASSPSGRPKTDTQYFGPGTRLTVL.